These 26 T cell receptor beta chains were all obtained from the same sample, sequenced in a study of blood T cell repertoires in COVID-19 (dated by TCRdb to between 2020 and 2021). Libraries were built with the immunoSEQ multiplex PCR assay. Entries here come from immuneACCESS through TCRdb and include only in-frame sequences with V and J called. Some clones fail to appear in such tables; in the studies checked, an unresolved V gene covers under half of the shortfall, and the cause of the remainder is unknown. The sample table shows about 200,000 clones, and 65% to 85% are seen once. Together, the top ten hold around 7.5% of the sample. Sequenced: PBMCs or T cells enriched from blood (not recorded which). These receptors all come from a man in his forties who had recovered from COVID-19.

This CDR3 is CASSQVVVVEKLFF. The CDR3 region has the DNA TGCGCCAGCAGCCAAGTTGTGGTAGTTGAAAAACTGTTTTTT. The rearrangement uses TRBV4-1 and TRBJ1-4; unclear D gene. Germline V gene sequence: CDR1 MGHRA, CDR2 YSYEKL. This CDR3 has 14 amino acids. The V and J ends lost 1 base and 7 bases respectively, with 10 bases between them.

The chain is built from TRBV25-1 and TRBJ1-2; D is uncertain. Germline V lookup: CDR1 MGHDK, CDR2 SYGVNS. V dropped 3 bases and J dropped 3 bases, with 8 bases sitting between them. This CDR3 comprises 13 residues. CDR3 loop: CASSDLADYGYTF. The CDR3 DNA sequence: TGTGCCAGCAGTGACCTCGCGGACTATGGCTACACCTTC.

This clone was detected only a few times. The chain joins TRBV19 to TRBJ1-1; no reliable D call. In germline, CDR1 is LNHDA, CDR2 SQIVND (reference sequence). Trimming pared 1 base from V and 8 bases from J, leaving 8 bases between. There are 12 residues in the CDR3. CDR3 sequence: CASSIVAGEAFF. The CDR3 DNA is TGTGCCAGTAGTATAGTAGCGGGCGAAGCTTTCTTT.

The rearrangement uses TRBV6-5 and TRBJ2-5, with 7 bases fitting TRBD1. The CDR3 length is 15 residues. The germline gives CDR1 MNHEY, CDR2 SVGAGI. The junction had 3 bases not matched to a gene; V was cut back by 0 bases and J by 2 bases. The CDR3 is CASSYSMTGQETQYF. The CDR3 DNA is TGTGCCAGCAGTTACTCGATGACAGGGCAAGAGACCCAGTACTTC.

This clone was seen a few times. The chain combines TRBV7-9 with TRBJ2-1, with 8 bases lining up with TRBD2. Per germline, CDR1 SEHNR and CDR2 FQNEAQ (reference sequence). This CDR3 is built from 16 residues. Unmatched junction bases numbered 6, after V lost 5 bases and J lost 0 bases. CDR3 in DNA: TGTGCCAGCAGCCTCGGGAGCGGGGGCTCCTACAATGAGCAGTTCTTC. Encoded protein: CASSLGSGGSYNEQFF.

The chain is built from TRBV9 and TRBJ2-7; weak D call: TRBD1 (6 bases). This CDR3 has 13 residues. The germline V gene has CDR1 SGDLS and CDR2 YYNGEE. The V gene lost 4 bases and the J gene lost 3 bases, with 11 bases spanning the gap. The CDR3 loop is CASSRDTRYEQYF. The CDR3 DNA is TGTGCCAGCAGCCGGGACACGCGCTACGAGCAGTACTTC.

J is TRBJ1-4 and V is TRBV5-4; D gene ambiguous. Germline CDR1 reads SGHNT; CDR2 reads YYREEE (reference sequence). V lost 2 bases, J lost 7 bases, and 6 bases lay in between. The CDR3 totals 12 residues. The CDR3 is CASSFLGEKLFF. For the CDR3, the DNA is TGTGCCAGCAGCTTTCTCGGTGAAAAACTGTTTTTT.

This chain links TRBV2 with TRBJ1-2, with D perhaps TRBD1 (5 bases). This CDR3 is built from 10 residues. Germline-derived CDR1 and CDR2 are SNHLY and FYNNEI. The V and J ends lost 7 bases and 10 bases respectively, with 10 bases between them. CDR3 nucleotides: TGTGCCAGCACAGACAGTATCTACACCTTC. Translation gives CASTDSIYTF.

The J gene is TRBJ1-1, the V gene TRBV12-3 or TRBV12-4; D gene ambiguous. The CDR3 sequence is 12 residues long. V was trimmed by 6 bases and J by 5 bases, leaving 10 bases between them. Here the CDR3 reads CASRLEMTEAFF. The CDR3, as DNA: TGTGCCAGCAGGCTCGAGATGACTGAAGCTTTCTTT.

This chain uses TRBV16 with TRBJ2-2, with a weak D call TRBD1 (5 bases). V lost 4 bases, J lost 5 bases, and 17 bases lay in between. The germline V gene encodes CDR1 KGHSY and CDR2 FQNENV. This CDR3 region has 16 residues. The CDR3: CASSPPSRVRTGELFF. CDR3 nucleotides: TGTGCCAGCAGCCCTCCGAGCAGGGTGCGAACCGGGGAGCTGTTTTTT.

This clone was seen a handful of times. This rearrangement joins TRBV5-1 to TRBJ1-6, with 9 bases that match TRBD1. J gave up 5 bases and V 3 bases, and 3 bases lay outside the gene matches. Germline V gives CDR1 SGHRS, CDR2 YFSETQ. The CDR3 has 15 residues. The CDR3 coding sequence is TGCGCCAGCAGCTCGGGACAGGGAGATAATTCACCCCTCCACTTT. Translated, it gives CASSSGQGDNSPLHF. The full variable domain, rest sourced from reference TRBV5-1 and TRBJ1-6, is KAGVTQTPRYLIKTRGQQVTLSCSPISGHRSVSWYQQTPGQGLQFLFEYFSETQRNKGNFPGRFSGRQFSNSRSEMNVSTLELGDSALYLCASSSGQGDNSPLHFGNGTRLTVT.

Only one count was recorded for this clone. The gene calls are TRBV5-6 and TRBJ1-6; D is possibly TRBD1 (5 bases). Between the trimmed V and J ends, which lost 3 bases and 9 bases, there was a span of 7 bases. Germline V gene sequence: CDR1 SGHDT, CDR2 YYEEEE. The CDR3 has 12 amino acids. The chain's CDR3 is CASSWGGSPLHF. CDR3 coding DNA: TGTGCCAGCAGCTGGGGGGGTTCACCCCTCCACTTT.

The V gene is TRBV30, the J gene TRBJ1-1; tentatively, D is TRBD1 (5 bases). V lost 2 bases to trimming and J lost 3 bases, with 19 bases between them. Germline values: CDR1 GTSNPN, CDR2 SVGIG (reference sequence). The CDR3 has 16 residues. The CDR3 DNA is TGTGCCTGGAGTCCCTTTGACAGTTTCTGGGACACTGAAGCTTTCTTT. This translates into CAWSPFDSFWDTEAFF. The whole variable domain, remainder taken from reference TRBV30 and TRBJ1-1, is SQTIHQWPATLVQPVGSPLSLECTVEGTSNPNLYWYRQAAGRGLQLLFYSVGIGQISSEVPQNLSASRPQDRQFILSSKKLLLSDSGFYLCAWSPFDSFWDTEAFFGQGTRLTVV.

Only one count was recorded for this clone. CDR3 sequence (DNA): TGTGCCAGCAGCGGACAGATGAACACTGAAGCTTTCTTT. Encoded protein: CASSGQMNTEAFF. The chain links TRBV3-1 (or the pseudogene TRBV3-2) to TRBJ1-1; possible D gene TRBD1, 6 bases. V was trimmed by 5 bases and J by 0 bases, leaving 7 bases between them. From germline, CDR1 is LGHDT and CDR2 YNNKEL (reference sequence). There are 13 residues in the CDR3.

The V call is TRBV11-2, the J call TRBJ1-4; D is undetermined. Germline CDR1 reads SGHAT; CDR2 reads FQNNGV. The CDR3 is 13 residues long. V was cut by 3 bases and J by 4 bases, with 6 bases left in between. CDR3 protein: CASSFSGNEKLFF. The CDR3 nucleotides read TGTGCCAGCAGCTTTTCGGGTAATGAAAAACTGTTTTTT.

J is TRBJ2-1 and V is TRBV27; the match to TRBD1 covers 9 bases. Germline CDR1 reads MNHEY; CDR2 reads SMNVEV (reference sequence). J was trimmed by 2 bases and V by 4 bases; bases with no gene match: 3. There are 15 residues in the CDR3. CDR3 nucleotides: TGTGCCAGCAGTTCAGACAGGGGGGCCTACAATGAGCAGTTCTTC. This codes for CASSSDRGAYNEQFF.

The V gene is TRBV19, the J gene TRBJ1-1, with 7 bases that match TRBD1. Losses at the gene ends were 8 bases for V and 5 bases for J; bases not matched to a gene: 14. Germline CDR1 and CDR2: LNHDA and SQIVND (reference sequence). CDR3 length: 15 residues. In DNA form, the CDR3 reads TGTGCCAGTTTTTCTACAGGGGTCAGAGGAACTGAAGCTTTCTTT. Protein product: CASFSTGVRGTEAFF.

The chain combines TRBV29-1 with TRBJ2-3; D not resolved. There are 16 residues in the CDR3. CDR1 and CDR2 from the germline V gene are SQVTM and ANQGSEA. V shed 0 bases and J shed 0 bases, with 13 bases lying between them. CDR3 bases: TGCAGCGTTGAAGATCGACTGAAAACTAGCACAGATACGCAGTATTTT. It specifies CSVEDRLKTSTDTQYF.

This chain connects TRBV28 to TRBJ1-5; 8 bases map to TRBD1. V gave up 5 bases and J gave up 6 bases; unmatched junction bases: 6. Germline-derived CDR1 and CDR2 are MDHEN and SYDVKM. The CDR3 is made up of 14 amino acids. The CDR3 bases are TGTGCCAGCAGTCCAGGGGGCTCTAGTCAGCCCCAGCATTTT. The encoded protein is CASSPGGSSQPQHF.

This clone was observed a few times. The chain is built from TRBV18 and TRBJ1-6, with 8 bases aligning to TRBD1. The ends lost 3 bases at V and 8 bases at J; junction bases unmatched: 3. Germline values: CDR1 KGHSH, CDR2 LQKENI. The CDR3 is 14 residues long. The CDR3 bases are TGTGCCAGCTCACCCGTGGACAGGGATTCACCCCTCCACTTT. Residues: CASSPVDRDSPLHF.

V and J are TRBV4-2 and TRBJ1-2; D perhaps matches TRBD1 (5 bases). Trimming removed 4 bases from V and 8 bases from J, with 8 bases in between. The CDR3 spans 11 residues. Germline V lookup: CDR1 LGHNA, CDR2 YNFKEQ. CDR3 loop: CASSRGVGYTF. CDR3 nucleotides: TGTGCCAGCAGCCGGGGGGTCGGCTACACCTTC.

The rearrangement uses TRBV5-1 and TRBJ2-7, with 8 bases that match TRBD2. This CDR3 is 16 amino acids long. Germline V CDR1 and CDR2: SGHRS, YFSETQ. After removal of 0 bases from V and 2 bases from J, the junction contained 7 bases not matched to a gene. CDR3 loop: CASSLGPGGKTYEQYF. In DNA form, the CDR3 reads TGCGCCAGCAGCTTGGGTCCGGGGGGGAAAACCTACGAGCAGTACTTC.

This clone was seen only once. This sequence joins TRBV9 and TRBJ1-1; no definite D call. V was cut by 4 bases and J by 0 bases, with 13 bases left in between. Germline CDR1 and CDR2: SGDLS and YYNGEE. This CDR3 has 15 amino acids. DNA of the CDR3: TGTGCCAGCAGCCGAAACGCGGGGATGAACACTGAAGCTTTCTTT. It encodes CASSRNAGMNTEAFF.

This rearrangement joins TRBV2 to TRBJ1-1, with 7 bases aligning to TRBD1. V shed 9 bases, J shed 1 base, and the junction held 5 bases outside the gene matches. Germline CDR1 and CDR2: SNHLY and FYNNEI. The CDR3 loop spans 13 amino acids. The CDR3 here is CARNRGPNTEAFF. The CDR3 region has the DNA TGTGCCAGAAACAGGGGACCGAACACTGAAGCTTTCTTT.

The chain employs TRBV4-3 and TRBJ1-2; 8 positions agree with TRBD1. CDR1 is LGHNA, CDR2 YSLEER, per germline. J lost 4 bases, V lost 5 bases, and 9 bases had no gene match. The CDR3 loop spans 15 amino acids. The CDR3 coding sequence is TGCGCCAGCAGCTCACCCGGGACAGGTCGCTATGGCTACACCTTC. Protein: CASSSPGTGRYGYTF.

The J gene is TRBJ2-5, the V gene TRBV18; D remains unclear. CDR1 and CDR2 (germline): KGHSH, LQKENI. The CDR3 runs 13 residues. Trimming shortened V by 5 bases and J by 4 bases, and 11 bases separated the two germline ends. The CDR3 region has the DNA TGTGCCAGCTCAAAGACTGCTACAGAGACCCAGTACTTC. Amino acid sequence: CASSKTATETQYF. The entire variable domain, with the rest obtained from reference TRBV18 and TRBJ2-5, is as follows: NAGVMQNPRHLVRRRGQEARLRCSPMKGHSHVYWYRQLPEEGLKFMVYLQKENIIDESGMPKERFSAEFPKEGPSILRIQQVVRGDSAAYFCASSKTATETQYFGPGTRLLVL.